The 32 T cell receptor beta chains reported below all come from one sample, sequenced in a study of T-cell reconstitution after alpha-beta-depleted transplantation in children. Molecular barcoding with unique molecular identifiers was used for the TCRbeta library. TCRdb called the PCR reads again in MiXCR, with one record for every CDR3 protein. Among 420,000 or so distinct CDR3 sequences listed, 9.5% to 13% were seen once. Here the sequenced sample was PBMCs from the stem cell graft donor, taken from the stem cell graft. The source is a human donor who donated a stem cell graft to a child with acute myeloid leukemia.

This clonotype occurred many times. The CDR3 here is CSASLLAGDTQYF. As DNA, the CDR3 is TGCAGTGCTAGTCTCCTAGCGGGAGATACGCAGTATTTT. This chain links TRBV20-1 with TRBJ2-3; 8 nucleotides match TRBD2. Germline V gene data show CDR1 as DFQATT and CDR2 as SNEGSKA (reference sequence). The CDR3 spans 13 residues. V gave up 3 bases and J gave up 5 bases; unmatched junction bases: 4.

This clonotype was detected only a few times. This chain joins TRBV6-5 and TRBJ2-5; 7 nucleotides match TRBD1. The germline V gene has CDR1 MNHEY and CDR2 SVGAGI. V trimming: 4 bases; J trimming: 5 bases; junction bases outside the gene matches: 7. The CDR3 sequence is 14 residues long. The CDR3 spells CASSSTGASETQYF. The CDR3 DNA follows: TGTGCCAGCAGTTCTACAGGGGCTTCGGAGACCCAGTACTTC.

The V and J genes are TRBV2 and TRBJ1-4, with a weak D call TRBD1 (6 bases). Germline assignment: CDR1 SNHLY and CDR2 FYNNEI. The V gene lost 8 bases and the J gene lost 8 bases, with 18 bases spanning the gap. This CDR3 spans 14 amino acids. CDR3 sequence reads: CASSPRGRGEKLFF. The CDR3 bases are TGTGCCAGCTCACCCCGGGGCAGGGGCGAAAAACTGTTTTTT. The complete variable domain, with remaining parts taken from reference TRBV2 and TRBJ1-4, reads EPEVTQTPSHQVTQMGQEVILRCVPISNHLYFYWYRQILGQKVEFLVSFYNNEISEKSEIFDDQFSVERPDGSNFTLKIRSTKLEDSAMYFCASSPRGRGEKLFFGSGTQLSVL.

This clonotype was counted between two and nine times. The chain recombines TRBV20-1 with TRBJ2-1; D gene uncertain. The CDR3 has 10 residues. The germline gives CDR1 DFQATT, CDR2 SNEGSKA (reference sequence). V dropped 5 bases and J dropped 10 bases, with 9 bases sitting between them. CDR3 in DNA: TGCAGTGCTTTCACCACCGAGCAGTTCTTC. This gives the protein CSAFTTEQFF.

The table lists this clonotype with many counts. This chain links TRBV5-1 with TRBJ2-2; the match to TRBD2 covers 14 bases. With V trimmed by 4 bases and J by 5 bases, 7 bases remained unmatched. CDR3 length equals 17 residues. Germline assignment: CDR1 SGHRS and CDR2 YFSETQ. Here the CDR3 reads CASSQPGTSGRTGELFF. Here the CDR3 DNA reads TGCGCCAGCAGCCAACCCGGGACTAGCGGGAGAACCGGGGAGCTGTTTTTT.

The chain uses TRBV5-1 and TRBJ2-1, with TRBD1 matching 7 bases. Germline CDR1 is SGHRS and CDR2 is YFSETQ. The CDR3 consists of 14 residues. The J segment lost 3 bases and the V segment lost 2 bases, leaving 2 bases of the junction unmatched. CDR3 loop: CASSLGTDYNEQFF. The CDR3 DNA follows: TGCGCCAGCAGCTTAGGGACAGACTACAATGAGCAGTTCTTC.

The chain links TRBV3-1 to TRBJ2-7; either TRBD1 or TRBD2 may supply D (5 bases each). The CDR3 covers 15 residues. Germline CDR1 is LGHDT and CDR2 is YNNKEL (reference sequence). V was cut by 1 base and J by 3 bases, with 13 bases left in between. CDR3 protein: CASSQGVGGVYEQYF. CDR3 bases: TGTGCCAGCAGCCAAGGAGTTGGGGGTGTCTACGAGCAGTACTTC.

This clonotype was counted a few times. The chain combines TRBV29-1 with TRBJ2-1, with 7 bases aligning to TRBD2. With 3 bases clipped from V and 5 bases from J, the junction kept 7 bases outside the gene matches. CDR3 length equals 14 residues. CDR1 SQVTM and CDR2 ANQGSEA come from the germline V gene. CDR3 region: CSVDGGGPDNEQFF. The CDR3 DNA follows: TGCAGCGTTGATGGGGGGGGACCTGACAATGAGCAGTTCTTC.

Here the CDR3 DNA reads TGCGCCAGCAGTGGACCGGGACAGGGAGAATATGGCTACACCTTC. Protein product: CASSGPGQGEYGYTF. The chain employs TRBV10-2 and TRBJ1-2, with 9 bases aligning to TRBD1. V was clipped by 4 bases and J by 5 bases; unmatched bases: 8. The germline V gene encodes CDR1 WSHSY and CDR2 SAAADI. This CDR3 region has 15 residues.

This clonotype was seen many times. This chain connects TRBV18 to TRBJ2-7; 8 nucleotides line up with TRBD1. CDR1 and CDR2 (germline): KGHSH, LQKENI. The CDR3 contains 15 residues. Trimming removed 6 bases from V and 3 bases from J; junction bases left unmatched: 10. The CDR3 DNA reads as TGTGCCAGCTCTCCGACAGGGGTCTCTTTCTACGAGCAGTACTTC. It translates to CASSPTGVSFYEQYF. Based on the CDR3 plus reference TRBV18 and TRBJ2-7, the full variable domain is NAGVMQNPRHLVRRRGQEARLRCSPMKGHSHVYWYRQLPEEGLKFMVYLQKENIIDESGMPKERFSAEFPKEGPSILRIQQVVRGDSAAYFCASSPTGVSFYEQYFGPGTRLTVT.

This clonotype was found a few times. This chain uses TRBV6-1 with TRBJ2-7; possibly TRBD1 for D (5 bases). The length of the CDR3 is 11 residues. V lost 8 bases and J lost 5, with 10 bases in between. Germline lookup yields CDR1 MNHNS and CDR2 SASEGT. As DNA, the CDR3 is TGTGCCAGCCTACTCAGGGACGAGCAGTACTTC. It specifies CASLLRDEQYF.

This clonotype was detected only a few times. The genes are TRBV20-1 and TRBJ2-5, with D tentatively TRBD2 (6 bases). V lost 6 bases, J lost 1 base, and 21 bases lay in between. Germline lookup yields CDR1 DFQATT and CDR2 SNEGSKA (reference sequence). CDR3 length: 16 amino acids. Here the CDR3 DNA reads TGCAGTGCATGGGGCCTGGAGGGGCCCTTCCAAGAGACCCAGTACTTC. Translation gives CSAWGLEGPFQETQYF.

The chain employs TRBV5-1 and TRBJ2-5; TRBD2 matches at 9 bases. The CDR3 runs 15 residues. Losses at the gene ends were 2 bases for V and 5 bases for J; bases not matched to a gene: 7. Per the germline V gene, CDR1 is SGHRS and CDR2 is YFSETQ. This CDR3 is CASSLLAGPWETQYF. CDR3 coding DNA: TGCGCCAGCAGCTTACTAGCGGGCCCCTGGGAGACCCAGTACTTC.

This clonotype was found a few times. The DNA of the CDR3 is TGTGCCAGCAGTGGACGGACTAGCGGGGGGGCATTAGATACGCAGTATTTT. Protein sequence: CASSGRTSGGALDTQYF. V gene TRBV12-3 or TRBV12-4 combines with J gene TRBJ2-3; 15 bases align to TRBD2. V gave up 5 bases and J gave up 5 bases; unmatched junction bases: 8. CDR3 length equals 17 residues.

Only one count was recorded for this clonotype. Relative to the germline gene, one junction end is altered; a read error may explain this. The rearrangement joins TRBV6-1 to TRBJ2-5; D may be TRBD2 (6 bases). This CDR3 is built from 14 residues. The germline CDR1 and CDR2 sequences are MNHNS and SASEGT. The CDR3 protein is CAGSGGAGLETQYF. Here the CDR3 DNA reads TGTGCCGGCAGTGGCGGGGCTGGGCTTGAGACCCAGTACTTC.

The chain has TRBV2 and TRBJ2-3, with D uncertain. The CDR3 extends over 14 amino acids. Germline V gene lookup returns CDR1 SNHLY and CDR2 FYNNEI. V dropped 1 base and J dropped 12 bases, with 17 bases sitting between them. The CDR3 sequence is CASSEEGQFTDQYF. In DNA form, the CDR3 reads TGTGCCAGCAGTGAAGAGGGCCAGTTCACAGATCAGTATTTT. Looking up the rest from reference TRBV2 and TRBJ2-3 gives the full variable domain: EPEVTQTPSHQVTQMGQEVILRCVPISNHLYFYWYRQILGQKVEFLVSFYNNEISEKSEIFDDQFSVERPDGSNFTLKIRSTKLEDSAMYFCASSEEGQFTDQYFGPGTRLTVL.

In its sample, this clonotype was seen many times. J is TRBJ1-1 and V is TRBV9, with D tentatively TRBD1 (6 bases). Germline V CDR1 and CDR2: SGDLS, YYNGEE. The ends were cut back, 5 bases at V and 3 bases at J, with 14 bases in the middle. CDR3 length: 14 residues. CDR3 loop: CASSRLQGDTEAFF. DNA of the CDR3: TGTGCCAGCAGTCGACTACAGGGTGACACTGAAGCTTTCTTT.

The V and J genes are TRBV5-1 and TRBJ1-2, with D hard to call. Germline lookup yields CDR1 SGHRS and CDR2 YFSETQ. This CDR3 is 13 amino acids long. V was pared by 0 bases and J by 6 bases, with 9 bases between. The DNA of the CDR3 is TGCGCCAGCAGCTTGGTGGAGGGCGATGGCTACACCTTC. Translating gives CASSLVEGDGYTF.

This clonotype has ten or more counts. The chain couples TRBV12-3 or TRBV12-4 to TRBJ2-3; D gene unclear. V was clipped by 5 bases and J by 6 bases, with 18 bases between them. CDR3 length: 15 amino acids. CDR3 DNA: TGTGCCAGCAGTCCGACCGCCCGGGTTCGGGATACGCAGTATTTT. Translating it yields CASSPTARVRDTQYF.

The chain links TRBV10-2 to TRBJ2-7; 9 bases fit TRBD1. Trimming removed 0 bases from V and 6 bases from J; junction bases left unmatched: 3. Germline loops: CDR1 WSHSY, CDR2 SAAADI. The length of the CDR3 is 14 residues. The CDR3 bases are TGCGCCAGCAGTGAGTCCCGGGACAGGGCCGAGCAGTACGTC. Its protein is CASSESRDRAEQYV.

The table lists this clonotype with a few counts. The chain links TRBV3-1 to TRBJ2-4; D remains unclear. This CDR3 comprises 16 residues. With 4 bases removed from V and 6 bases from J, the gap between germline ends came to 19 bases. CDR1 is LGHDT and CDR2 is YNNKEL in the germline V gene (reference sequence). The CDR3 here is CASSRPLLGPSNIQYF. DNA for the CDR3: TGTGCCAGCAGCCGCCCGCTTCTGGGCCCTTCAAACATTCAGTACTTC.

The J gene is TRBJ1-3, the V gene TRBV10-3; 11 positions agree with TRBD1. Per the germline V gene, CDR1 is ENHRY and CDR2 is SYGVKD. Trimming removed 10 bases from V and 4 bases from J; junction bases left unmatched: 15. The CDR3 extends over 17 amino acids. The CDR3 spells CATKITGTGGAGNTIYF. In DNA form, the CDR3 reads TGTGCCACAAAAATAACCGGGACAGGGGGAGCCGGAAACACCATATATTTT.

The rearrangement links TRBV29-1 to TRBJ2-2, with D unclear. The CDR3 loop spans 13 amino acids. Germline V gene lookup returns CDR1 SQVTM and CDR2 ANQGSEA. Trimming took off 3 bases at V and 5 bases at J, with 10 bases between the two ends. This CDR3 reads CSVETRLTGELFF. CDR3 nucleotide sequence: TGCAGCGTTGAGACCCGACTTACCGGGGAGCTGTTTTTT.

This clonotype was counted between two and nine times. The genes are TRBV15 and TRBJ2-7; 9 nucleotides match TRBD1. Trimming took 5 bases from V and 3 from J; bases not matched to a gene: 5. Per germline, CDR1 LNHNV and CDR2 YYDKDF (reference sequence). The CDR3 is 14 residues long. This CDR3 reads CATSSRDRVYEQYF. In nucleotides, the CDR3 is TGTGCCACCAGCTCCCGGGACAGGGTCTACGAGCAGTACTTC.

V and J are TRBV12-3 or TRBV12-4 and TRBJ1-5; D unresolved. The CDR3 runs to 13 residues. Trimming pared 5 bases from V and 6 bases from J, leaving 11 bases between. The CDR3 region is CASSRASLQPQHF. Written as DNA, the CDR3 is TGTGCCAGCAGTCGGGCCTCCCTTCAGCCCCAGCATTTT.

This clonotype was detected many times. The chain uses TRBV6-2 or TRBV6-3 and TRBJ1-4; D gene unclear. V was clipped by 3 bases and J by 6 bases, with 8 bases between them. The CDR3 has 13 amino acids. Germline V CDR1 and CDR2: MNHEY, SVGEGT. The CDR3 sequence: CASSYEDDEKLFF. CDR3 nucleotide sequence: TGTGCCAGCAGTTATGAGGACGATGAAAAACTGTTTTTT.

This clonotype appeared a few times. The chain employs TRBV11-2 and TRBJ1-5; 10 nucleotides agree with TRBD1. The CDR3 runs 18 residues. The J segment lost 6 bases and the V segment lost 5 bases, leaving 16 bases of the junction unmatched. Germline V gene data show CDR1 as SGHAT and CDR2 as FQNNGV. This CDR3 reads CASSPSPQTGTGVQPQHF. Here the CDR3 DNA reads TGTGCCAGCAGCCCTAGCCCACAAACCGGGACAGGGGTTCAGCCCCAGCATTTT.

This clonotype was counted between two and nine times. The V gene is TRBV5-1, the J gene TRBJ1-1; D gene unclear. V was cut by 7 bases and J by 1 base, with 14 bases left in between. The CDR3 is 14 residues long. Germline lookup yields CDR1 SGHRS and CDR2 YFSETQ. CDR3 amino acids: CASRGGWENTEAFF. The CDR3 DNA reads TGCGCCAGCCGCGGCGGCTGGGAGAACACTGAAGCTTTCTTT.

V usage is TRBV10-2 and J usage is TRBJ2-7; possible D gene TRBD2, 5 bases. Trimming took off 0 bases at V and 7 bases at J, with 10 bases between the two ends. The CDR3 has 13 amino acids. Germline CDR1 and CDR2: WSHSY and SAAADI. This CDR3 reads CASSESISGEQYV. CDR3 in DNA: TGCGCCAGCAGTGAGTCGATTTCGGGGGAGCAGTACGTC.

The chain recombines TRBV11-2 with TRBJ2-3; TRBD1 might be the D (6 bases). Germline values: CDR1 SGHAT, CDR2 FQNNGV. Deletions cut 5 bases from V and 10 bases from J, with 16 bases between. The CDR3 loop spans 13 amino acids. The CDR3: CASSPLTGTAQYF. DNA of the CDR3: TGTGCCAGCAGCCCTCTTACAGGGACGGCGCAGTATTTT.

This clonotype was counted between two and nine times. The V gene is TRBV5-1, the J gene TRBJ1-4, with 11 positions matching TRBD1. Germline CDR1 reads SGHRS; CDR2 reads YFSETQ. The CDR3 sequence is 17 residues long. After removal of 2 bases from V and 7 bases from J, the junction contained 10 bases not matched to a gene. Here the CDR3 reads CASSLPSTGTGGEKLFF. CDR3 DNA sequence: TGCGCCAGCAGCTTACCATCTACCGGGACAGGGGGTGAAAAACTGTTTTTT.

This clonotype was detected a few times. J is TRBJ2-7 and V is TRBV5-6; TRBD2 is a possible D gene (5 bases). V was pared by 0 bases and J by 7 bases, with 11 bases between. The CDR3 spans 13 residues. Per the germline V gene, CDR1 is SGHDT and CDR2 is YYEEEE. CDR3 bases: TGTGCCAGCAGCTTGGGTGCTAGCCGGGAGCAGTACGTC. This translates into CASSLGASREQYV.